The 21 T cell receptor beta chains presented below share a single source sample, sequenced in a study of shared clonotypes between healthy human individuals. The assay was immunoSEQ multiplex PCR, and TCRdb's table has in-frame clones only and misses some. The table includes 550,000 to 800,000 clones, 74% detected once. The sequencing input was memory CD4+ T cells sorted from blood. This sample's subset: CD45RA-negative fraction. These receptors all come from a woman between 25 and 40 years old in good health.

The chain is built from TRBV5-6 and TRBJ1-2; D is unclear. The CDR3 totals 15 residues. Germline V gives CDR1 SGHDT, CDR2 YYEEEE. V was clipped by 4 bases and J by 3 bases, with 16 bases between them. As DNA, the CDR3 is TGTGCCAGCAGCCCCCGAGCAGTCTCTTACTATGGCTACACCTTC. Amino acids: CASSPRAVSYYGYTF.

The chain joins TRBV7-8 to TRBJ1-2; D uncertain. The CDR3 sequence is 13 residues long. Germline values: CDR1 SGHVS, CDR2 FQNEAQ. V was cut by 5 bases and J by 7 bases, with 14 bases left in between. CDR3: CASSPSTLGGYTF. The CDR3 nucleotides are TGTGCCAGCAGCCCATCGACCTTGGGTGGCTACACCTTC.

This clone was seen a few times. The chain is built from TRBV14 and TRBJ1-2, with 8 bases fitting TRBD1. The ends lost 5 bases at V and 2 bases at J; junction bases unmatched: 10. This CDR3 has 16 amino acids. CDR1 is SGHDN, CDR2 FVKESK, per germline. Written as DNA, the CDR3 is TGTGCCAGCAGCTCAGGCGGACAGGGAGCAAACTATGGCTACACCTTC. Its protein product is CASSSGGQGANYGYTF.

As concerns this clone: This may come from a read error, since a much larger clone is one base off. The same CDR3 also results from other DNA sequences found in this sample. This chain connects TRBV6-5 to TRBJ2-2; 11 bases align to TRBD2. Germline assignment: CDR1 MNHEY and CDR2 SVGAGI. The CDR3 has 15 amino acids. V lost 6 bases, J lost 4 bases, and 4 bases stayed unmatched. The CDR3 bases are TGTGCCAGCAGCTCCGGGACTAGCGGCACCGGGGAGCTGTTTTTT. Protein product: CASSSGTSGTGELFF.

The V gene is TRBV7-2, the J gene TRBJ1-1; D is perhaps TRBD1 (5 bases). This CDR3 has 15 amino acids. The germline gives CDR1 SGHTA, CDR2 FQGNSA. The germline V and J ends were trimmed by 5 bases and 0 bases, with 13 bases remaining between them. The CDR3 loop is CASSHMRGVNTEAFF. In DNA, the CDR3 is TGTGCCAGCAGCCATATGCGGGGGGTGAACACTGAAGCTTTCTTT.

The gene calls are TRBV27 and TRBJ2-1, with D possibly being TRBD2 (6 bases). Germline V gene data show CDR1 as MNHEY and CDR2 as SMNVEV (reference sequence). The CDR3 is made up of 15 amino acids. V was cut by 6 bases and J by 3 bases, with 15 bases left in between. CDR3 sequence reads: CASRSPGLSYNEQFF. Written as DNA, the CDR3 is TGTGCCAGCAGATCACCGGGACTGAGCTACAATGAGCAGTTCTTC.

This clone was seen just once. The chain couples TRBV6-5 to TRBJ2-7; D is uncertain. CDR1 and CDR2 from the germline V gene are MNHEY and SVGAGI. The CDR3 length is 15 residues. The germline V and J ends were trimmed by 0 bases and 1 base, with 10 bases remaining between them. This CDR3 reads CASSYSADGSYEQYF. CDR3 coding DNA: TGTGCCAGCAGTTACTCCGCGGACGGATCCTACGAGCAGTACTTC.

This CDR3 reads CASSKAGTSGVDEQFF. DNA for the CDR3: TGCGCCAGCAGCAAAGCCGGGACTAGCGGGGTGGATGAGCAGTTCTTC. V gene TRBV4-1 combines with J gene TRBJ2-1; 13 positions agree with TRBD2. CDR1 is MGHRA, CDR2 YSYEKL, per germline. The CDR3 covers 16 residues. V lost 5 bases to trimming and J lost 8 bases; unmatched junction nucleotides: 9.

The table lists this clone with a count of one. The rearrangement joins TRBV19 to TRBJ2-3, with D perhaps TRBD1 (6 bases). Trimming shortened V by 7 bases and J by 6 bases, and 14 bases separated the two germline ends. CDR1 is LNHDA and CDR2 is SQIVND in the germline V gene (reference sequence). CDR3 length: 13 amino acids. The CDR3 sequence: CASTRDNLDTQYF. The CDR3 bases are TGTGCCAGTACCAGGGACAATCTTGATACGCAGTATTTT.

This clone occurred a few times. The CDR3 loop is CASSPQVVLTGTASSYEQYF. CDR3 DNA: TGTGCCAGCTCACCACAGGTTGTCCTAACCGGGACCGCAAGCTCCTACGAGCAGTACTTC. V gene TRBV18 combines with J gene TRBJ2-7; the D call may be TRBD1 or TRBD2 (5 bases each). CDR1 and CDR2 (germline): KGHSH, LQKENI. V lost 1 base and J 0 bases, leaving 25 bases between the germline ends. This CDR3 region has 20 residues.

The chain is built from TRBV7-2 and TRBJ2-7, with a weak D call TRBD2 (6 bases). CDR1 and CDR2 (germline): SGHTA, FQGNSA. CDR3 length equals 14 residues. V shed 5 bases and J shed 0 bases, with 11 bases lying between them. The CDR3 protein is CASSPERVSYEQYF. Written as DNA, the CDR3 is TGTGCCAGCAGCCCTGAGCGGGTCTCCTACGAGCAGTACTTC.

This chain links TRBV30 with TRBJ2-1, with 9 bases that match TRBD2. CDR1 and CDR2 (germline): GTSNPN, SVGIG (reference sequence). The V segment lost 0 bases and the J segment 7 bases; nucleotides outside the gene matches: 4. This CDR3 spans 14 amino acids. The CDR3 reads CAWSVWLAGNEQFF. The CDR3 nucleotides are TGTGCCTGGAGTGTATGGCTAGCGGGGAATGAGCAGTTCTTC.

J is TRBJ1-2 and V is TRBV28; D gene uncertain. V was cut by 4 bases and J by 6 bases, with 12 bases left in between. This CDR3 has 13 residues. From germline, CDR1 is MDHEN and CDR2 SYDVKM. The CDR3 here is CASSYPDGDGYTF. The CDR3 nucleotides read TGTGCCAGCAGTTATCCCGACGGGGATGGCTACACCTTC.

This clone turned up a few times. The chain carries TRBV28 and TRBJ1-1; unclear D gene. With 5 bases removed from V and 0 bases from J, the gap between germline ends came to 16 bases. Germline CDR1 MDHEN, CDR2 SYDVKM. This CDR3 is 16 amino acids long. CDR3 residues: CASSPAILGLNTEAFF. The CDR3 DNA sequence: TGTGCCAGCAGTCCAGCGATTTTGGGATTGAACACTGAAGCTTTCTTT.

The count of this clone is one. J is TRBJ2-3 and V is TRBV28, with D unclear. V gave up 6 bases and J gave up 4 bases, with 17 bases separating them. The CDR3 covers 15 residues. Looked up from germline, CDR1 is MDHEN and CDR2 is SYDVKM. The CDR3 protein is CASSCRVILADTQYF. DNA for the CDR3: TGTGCCAGCAGCTGCAGAGTGATTTTGGCAGATACGCAGTATTTT.

For the CDR3, the DNA is TGTGCCAGTAGTGCCCAAGTCTCAAACATTCAGTACTTC. Translation gives CASSAQVSNIQYF. The V gene is TRBV19, the J gene TRBJ2-4; D ambiguous. The length of the CDR3 is 13 residues. The germline V gene encodes CDR1 LNHDA and CDR2 SQIVND (reference sequence). Trimming removed 5 bases from V and 6 bases from J, with 11 bases in between.

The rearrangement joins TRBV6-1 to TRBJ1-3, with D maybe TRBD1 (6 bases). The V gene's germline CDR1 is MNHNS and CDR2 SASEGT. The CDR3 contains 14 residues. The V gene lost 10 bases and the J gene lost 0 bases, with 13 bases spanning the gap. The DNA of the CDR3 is TGTGCCACCGGACAGACCCGCTCTGGAAACACCATATATTTT. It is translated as CATGQTRSGNTIYF.

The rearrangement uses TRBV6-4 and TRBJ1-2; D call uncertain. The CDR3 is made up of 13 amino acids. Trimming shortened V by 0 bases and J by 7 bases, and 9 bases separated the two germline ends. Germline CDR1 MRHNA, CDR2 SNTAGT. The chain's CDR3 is CASSDSNEVGYTF. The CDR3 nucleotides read TGTGCCAGCAGTGACTCCAACGAAGTTGGCTACACCTTC.

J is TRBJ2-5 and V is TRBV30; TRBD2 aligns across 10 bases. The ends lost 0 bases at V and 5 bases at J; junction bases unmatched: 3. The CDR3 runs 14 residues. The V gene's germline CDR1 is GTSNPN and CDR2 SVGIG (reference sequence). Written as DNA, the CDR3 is TGTGCCTGGAGTGTAACTAGCGGGATTGAGACCCAGTACTTC. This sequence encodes CAWSVTSGIETQYF.

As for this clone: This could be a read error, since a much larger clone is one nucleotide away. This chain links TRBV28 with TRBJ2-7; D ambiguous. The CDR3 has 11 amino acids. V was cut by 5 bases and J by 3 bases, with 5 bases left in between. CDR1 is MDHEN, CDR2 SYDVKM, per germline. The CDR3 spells CASSPLYEQYF. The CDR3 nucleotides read TGTGCCAGCAGTCCCCTCTACGAGCAGTACTTC.

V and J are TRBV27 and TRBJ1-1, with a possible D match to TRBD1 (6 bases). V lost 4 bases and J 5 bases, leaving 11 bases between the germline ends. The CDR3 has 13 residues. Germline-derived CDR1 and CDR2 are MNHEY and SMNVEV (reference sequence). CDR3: CASSYRVGTEAFF. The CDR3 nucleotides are TGTGCCAGCAGTTACAGGGTTGGGACTGAAGCTTTCTTT.